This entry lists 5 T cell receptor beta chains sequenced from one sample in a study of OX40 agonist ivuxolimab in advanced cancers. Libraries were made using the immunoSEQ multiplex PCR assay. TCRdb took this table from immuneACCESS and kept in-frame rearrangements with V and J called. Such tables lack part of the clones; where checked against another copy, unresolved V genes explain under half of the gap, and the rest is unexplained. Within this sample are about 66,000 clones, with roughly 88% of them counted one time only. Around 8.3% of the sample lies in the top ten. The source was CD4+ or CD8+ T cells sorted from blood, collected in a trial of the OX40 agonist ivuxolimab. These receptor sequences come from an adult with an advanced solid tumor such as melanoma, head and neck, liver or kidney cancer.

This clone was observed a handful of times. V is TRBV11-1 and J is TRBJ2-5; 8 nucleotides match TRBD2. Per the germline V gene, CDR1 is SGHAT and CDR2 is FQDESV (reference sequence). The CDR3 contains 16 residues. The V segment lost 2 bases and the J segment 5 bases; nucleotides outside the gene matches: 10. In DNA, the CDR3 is TGTGCCAGCAGCTTAAACGGGGGGGCGAGCTGGGAGACCCAGTACTTC. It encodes CASSLNGGASWETQYF.

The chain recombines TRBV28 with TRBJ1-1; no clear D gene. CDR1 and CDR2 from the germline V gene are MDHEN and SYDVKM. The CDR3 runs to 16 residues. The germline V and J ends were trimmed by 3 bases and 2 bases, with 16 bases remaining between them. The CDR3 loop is CASSFLGPPANTEAFF. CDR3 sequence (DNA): TGTGCCAGCAGTTTTCTCGGGCCCCCGGCTAACACTGAAGCTTTCTTT.

The CDR3 region is CASSFRISGEGKYEQYF. CDR3 nucleotide sequence: TGTGCCAGCAGCTTTCGAATAAGCGGGGAGGGTAAATACGAGCAGTACTTC. The gene calls are TRBV7-2 and TRBJ2-7; 7 nucleotides agree with TRBD2. This CDR3 region has 17 residues. The germline V gene has CDR1 SGHTA and CDR2 FQGNSA. The junction had 15 bases not matched to a gene; V was cut back by 3 bases and J by 4 bases.

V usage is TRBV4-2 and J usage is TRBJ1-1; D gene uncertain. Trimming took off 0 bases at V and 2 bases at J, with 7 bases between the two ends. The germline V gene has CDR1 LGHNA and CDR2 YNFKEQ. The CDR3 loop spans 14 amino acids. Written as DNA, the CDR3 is TGTGCCAGCAGCCAAGATACTATCAACACTGAAGCTTTCTTT. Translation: CASSQDTINTEAFF.

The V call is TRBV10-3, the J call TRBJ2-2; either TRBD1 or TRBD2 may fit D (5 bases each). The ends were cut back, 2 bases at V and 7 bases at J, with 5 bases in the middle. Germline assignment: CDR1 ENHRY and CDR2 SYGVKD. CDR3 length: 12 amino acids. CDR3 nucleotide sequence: TGTGCCATCAGTGAGGGGGGCGGGGAGCTGTTTTTT. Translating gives CAISEGGGELFF.